The 25 T cell receptor beta chains given below trace back to one sample, sequenced in a study of cytomegalovirus exposure and HLA in healthy donors. 13 Jbeta primers and 60 Vbeta primers were used for the PCR. Sequencing was performed with immunoSEQ multiplex PCR; in TCRdb, only in-frame clones are kept and a portion is missing. The sample records 110,000 to 150,000 clones, approximately 80% being singletons. Sample: PBMCs. The origin of the receptors is a woman aged 60 to 75 in good health and CMV-seropositive.

The chain couples TRBV7-9 to TRBJ2-7; weak D call: TRBD2 (5 bases). Trimming cost V 6 bases and J 5 bases, with 14 bases left between them. CDR1 SEHNR and CDR2 FQNEAQ come from the germline V gene (reference sequence). CDR3 length: 13 residues. The CDR3 DNA is TGTGCCAGCAGTTTCGCCGGGAACGACGAGCAGTACTTC. This gives the protein CASSFAGNDEQYF.

This sequence joins TRBV4-2 and TRBJ2-1, with 11 bases that match TRBD2. The CDR3 loop spans 20 amino acids. Germline CDR1 and CDR2: LGHNA and YNFKEQ. J gave up 4 bases and V 5 bases, and 19 bases lay outside the gene matches. The CDR3 sequence: CASSRTGTSGDLWGYNEQFF. The CDR3 DNA sequence: TGTGCCAGCAGCAGAACCGGGACTAGCGGAGACCTTTGGGGTTACAATGAGCAGTTCTTC.

The chain couples TRBV12-5 to TRBJ2-1; 8 nucleotides match TRBD2. Trimming removed 2 bases from V and 4 bases from J; junction bases left unmatched: 4. CDR1 is LGHNT, CDR2 FRNRAP, per germline. The CDR3 has 15 residues. The CDR3 nucleotides are TGTGCTAGTGGTTTGACTAGCGGATTGTACAATGAGCAGTTCTTC. Its translation is CASGLTSGLYNEQFF.

The rearrangement uses TRBV10-3 and TRBJ2-7; D not certain. Germline CDR1 is ENHRY and CDR2 is SYGVKD. The CDR3 is 14 residues long. V dropped 2 bases and J dropped 0 bases, with 8 bases sitting between them. CDR3 DNA sequence: TGTGCCATCAGTGAGACGCTAAGCTCCTACGAGCAGTACTTC. Its translation: CAISETLSSYEQYF.

The chain couples TRBV9 to TRBJ2-1; 11 bases are a match to TRBD2. The CDR3 is 16 residues long. From germline, CDR1 is SGDLS and CDR2 YYNGEE. Trimming removed 7 bases from V and 7 bases from J; junction bases left unmatched: 13. CDR3 in amino acids: CASGATSGSVLNEQFF. The CDR3 region has the DNA TGTGCCAGCGGCGCTACTAGCGGGAGTGTATTAAATGAGCAGTTCTTC.

V is TRBV7-2 and J is TRBJ2-7; D unclear. The CDR3 has 15 residues. In germline, CDR1 is SGHTA, CDR2 FQGNSA. Trimming removed 3 bases at V and 1 base at J, with 13 bases between. This CDR3 reads CASSFGLPSSYEQYF. DNA for the CDR3: TGTGCCAGCAGCTTCGGCCTCCCTAGTTCCTACGAGCAGTACTTC.

V is TRBV11-3 and J is TRBJ2-5; 10 bases align to TRBD1. From germline, CDR1 is SGHNT and CDR2 YENEEA. With V trimmed by 6 bases and J by 4 bases, 8 bases remained unmatched. CDR3 size: 15 residues. The CDR3 DNA reads TGTGCCAGCAGTACAACCGGGACAGGGGCAGAGACCCAGTACTTC. This codes for CASSTTGTGAETQYF.

This clone appeared a single time. The V call is TRBV5-1, the J call TRBJ2-2; possibly TRBD2 for D (6 bases). The CDR3 loop spans 15 amino acids. The V end was cut by 3 bases, the J end by 7 bases, with 16 bases between. The germline CDR1 and CDR2 sequences are SGHRS and YFSETQ. The CDR3 protein is CASSSLEGLVGELFF. CDR3 in DNA: TGCGCCAGCAGCTCCCTGGAGGGTCTGGTCGGGGAGCTGTTTTTT.

The chain employs TRBV4-3 and TRBJ1-1; no reliable D call. The germline gives CDR1 LGHNA, CDR2 YSLEER. The CDR3 totals 15 residues. V was trimmed by 4 bases and J by 6 bases, leaving 18 bases between them. DNA for the CDR3: TGCGCCAGCAGCCTCTACCCCCCCGCTGTGTCTGAAGCTTTCTTT. Translated, it gives CASSLYPPAVSEAFF.

The chain recombines TRBV4-2 with TRBJ1-4, with D unresolved. With 4 bases removed from V and 0 bases from J, the gap between germline ends came to 15 bases. Germline CDR1 reads LGHNA; CDR2 reads YNFKEQ. The CDR3 is 17 amino acids. The CDR3 protein is CASSRMGARATNEKLFF. The CDR3 DNA follows: TGTGCCAGCAGCCGGATGGGAGCCAGAGCAACTAATGAAAAACTGTTTTTT.

This rearrangement joins TRBV5-1 to TRBJ2-5; TRBD2 matches at 8 bases. Per germline, CDR1 SGHRS and CDR2 YFSETQ. V gave up 6 bases and J gave up 4 bases; unmatched junction bases: 8. CDR3 length equals 14 residues. The CDR3 DNA reads as TGCGCCAGCACTGACCGCGCGGGAGGAGAGACCCAGTACTTC. Amino acids: CASTDRAGGETQYF.

The chain carries TRBV19 and TRBJ2-3, with D maybe TRBD2 (5 bases). Per germline, CDR1 LNHDA and CDR2 SQIVND (reference sequence). V was cut by 3 bases and J by 0 bases, with 13 bases left in between. This CDR3 has 16 residues. For the CDR3, the DNA is TGTGCCAGTAGTATCTTTAGAGCGGTCAGCACAGATACGCAGTATTTT. Translated, it gives CASSIFRAVSTDTQYF.

This sequence joins TRBV6-1 and TRBJ1-5, with 8 nucleotides matching TRBD1. In germline, CDR1 is MNHNS, CDR2 SASEGT. This CDR3 has 15 residues. With 0 bases clipped from V and 5 bases from J, the junction kept 3 bases outside the gene matches. The CDR3 loop is CASSEAAGGYQPQHF. CDR3 bases: TGTGCCAGCAGTGAAGCAGCAGGGGGCTATCAGCCCCAGCATTTT.

V and J are TRBV7-8 and TRBJ2-7; tentative D call: TRBD2 (6 bases). V was cut by 8 bases and J by 2 bases, with 16 bases left in between. Germline loops: CDR1 SGHVS, CDR2 FQNEAQ. CDR3 length: 14 residues. CDR3 region: CASGSREDAYEQYF. CDR3 DNA: TGTGCCAGCGGTTCCAGGGAGGATGCCTACGAGCAGTACTTC.

The V call is TRBV19, the J call TRBJ2-3; 8 nucleotides match TRBD1. Germline CDR1 and CDR2: LNHDA and SQIVND (reference sequence). With V trimmed by 1 base and J by 5 bases, 5 bases remained unmatched. The CDR3 runs 15 residues. The CDR3 here is CASSIGRGRGDTQYF. The CDR3 coding sequence is TGTGCCAGTAGTATAGGCAGGGGGCGCGGAGATACGCAGTATTTT.

The genes are TRBV10-3 and TRBJ2-5; 9 bases are a match to TRBD1. Germline V lookup: CDR1 ENHRY, CDR2 SYGVKD. V dropped 6 bases and J dropped 5; count of bases not matched to a gene: 7. This CDR3 is 14 amino acids long. The CDR3 nucleotides are TGTGCCATCAGGGGACAGGGACGTGATGAGACCCAGTACTTC. Amino acids: CAIRGQGRDETQYF.

This chain joins TRBV7-9 and TRBJ2-1; unclear D gene. Germline loops: CDR1 SEHNR, CDR2 FQNEAQ (reference sequence). The CDR3 has 13 residues. V was cut by 5 bases and J by 4 bases, with 9 bases left in between. The CDR3 DNA follows: TGTGCCAGCAGCCGTCAGGATTACAATGAGCAGTTCTTC. Translation: CASSRQDYNEQFF. The whole variable domain, filled in from reference TRBV7-9 and TRBJ2-1, reads DTGVSQNPRHKITKRGQNVTFRCDPISEHNRLYWYRQTLGQGPEFLTYFQNEAQLEKSRLLSDRFSAERPKGSFSTLEIQRTEQGDSAMYLCASSRQDYNEQFFGPGTRLTVL.

The chain employs TRBV6-1 and TRBJ2-2; the D is unclear. Germline V gene lookup returns CDR1 MNHNS and CDR2 SASEGT. The germline V and J ends were trimmed by 5 bases and 1 base, with 8 bases remaining between them. CDR3 length: 14 amino acids. The CDR3 region has the DNA TGTGCCAGCAGTCGGTTAGAGAACACCGGGGAGCTGTTTTTT. It yields the protein CASSRLENTGELFF.

This chain joins TRBV7-2 and TRBJ2-7; 13 nucleotides match TRBD2. Germline trimming cut 5 bases from V and 7 bases from J; bases unmatched to any gene: 8. The germline V gene encodes CDR1 SGHTA and CDR2 FQGNSA. CDR3 length: 15 residues. The CDR3, as DNA: TGTGCCAGCAGCGCCAGGACTAGCGGGAGTTTTGAGCAGTACTTC. Protein product: CASSARTSGSFEQYF.

The CDR3 here is CASSISGLAGYEQYF. The CDR3 DNA follows: TGTGCCAGCAGCATATCGGGACTAGCGGGCTACGAGCAGTACTTC. The rearrangement uses TRBV9 and TRBJ2-7; 12 bases align to TRBD2. The CDR3 has 15 amino acids. J lost 3 bases, V lost 4 bases, and 5 bases had no gene match. Germline-derived CDR1 and CDR2 are SGDLS and YYNGEE.

A single count supports this clone. The chain joins TRBV27 to TRBJ2-7; 11 bases match TRBD2. The germline V gene has CDR1 MNHEY and CDR2 SMNVEV (reference sequence). V shed 4 bases and J 3 bases; nucleotides not matched to a gene: 8. The length of the CDR3 is 16 residues. CDR3 in DNA: TGTGCCAGCAGTTCGGCCCCTAGCGGGAGGTACTACGAGCAGTACTTC. Protein: CASSSAPSGRYYEQYF.

The chain uses TRBV5-1 and TRBJ2-7, with 8 nucleotides matching TRBD1. The CDR3 is made up of 15 amino acids. Trimming at V came to 4 bases and at J to 0 bases, leaving 6 bases not matched to a gene. The germline CDR1 and CDR2 sequences are SGHRS and YFSETQ. CDR3 sequence reads: CASSRGQAGSYEQYF. For the CDR3, the DNA is TGCGCCAGCAGCCGGGGACAGGCTGGCTCCTACGAGCAGTACTTC. Full variable domain (rest looked up from reference TRBV5-1 and TRBJ2-7): KAGVTQTPRYLIKTRGQQVTLSCSPISGHRSVSWYQQTPGQGLQFLFEYFSETQRNKGNFPGRFSGRQFSNSRSEMNVSTLELGDSALYLCASSRGQAGSYEQYFGPGTRLTVT.

The chain links TRBV7-2 to TRBJ2-1; the D gene is possibly TRBD1 (6 bases). This CDR3 is built from 16 residues. Germline V gives CDR1 SGHTA, CDR2 FQGNSA. Trimming shortened V by 1 base and J by 0 bases, and 10 bases separated the two germline ends. The CDR3 nucleotides are TGTGCCAGCAGCTTAGGGTTAGGGGGCTCCTACAATGAGCAGTTCTTC. Its translation: CASSLGLGGSYNEQFF.

This chain joins TRBV16 and TRBJ1-4; D is undetermined. Germline assignment: CDR1 KGHSY and CDR2 FQNENV. The CDR3 has 12 amino acids. Deletions cut 0 bases from V and 12 bases from J, with 8 bases between. In nucleotides, the CDR3 is TGTGCCAGCAGCCAATCCCTTCGGGAACTGTTTTTT. Protein: CASSQSLRELFF.

This chain links TRBV9 with TRBJ2-2; 8 bases are shared with TRBD1. This CDR3 has 17 residues. Germline V gene sequence: CDR1 SGDLS, CDR2 YYNGEE. With 0 bases clipped from V and 1 base from J, the junction kept 5 bases outside the gene matches. The DNA of the CDR3 is TGTGCCAGCAGCGTAGGGCCTGGGACAGGGAACACCGGGGAGCTGTTTTTT. Its translation is CASSVGPGTGNTGELFF.